The subject of this entry is one T cell receptor (beta chain). Researchers ran the PCR with 60 Vbeta and 13 Jbeta primers. Assay: immunoSEQ multiplex PCR; the TCRdb copy retains only in-frame clones and omits some. The sample has 250,000 or so clones, nearly 95% seen once. The entry originates in a study of cytomegalovirus exposure and HLA in healthy donors. Looked up from germline, CDR1 is LNHDA and CDR2 is SQIVND (reference sequence). This CDR3 has 8 residues. The V end lost 8 bases, the J end lost 11 bases, and 6 bases lay between the germline ends. V is TRBV19 and J is TRBJ1-2; the D gene is possibly TRBD1 (5 bases). The clonotype originates from a girl between 2 and 10 years old in good health and CMV-seronegative. Sequencing input: PBMCs. The CDR3 nucleotides read TGTGCCAGTGGACATTACACCTTC. This translates into CASGHYTF.